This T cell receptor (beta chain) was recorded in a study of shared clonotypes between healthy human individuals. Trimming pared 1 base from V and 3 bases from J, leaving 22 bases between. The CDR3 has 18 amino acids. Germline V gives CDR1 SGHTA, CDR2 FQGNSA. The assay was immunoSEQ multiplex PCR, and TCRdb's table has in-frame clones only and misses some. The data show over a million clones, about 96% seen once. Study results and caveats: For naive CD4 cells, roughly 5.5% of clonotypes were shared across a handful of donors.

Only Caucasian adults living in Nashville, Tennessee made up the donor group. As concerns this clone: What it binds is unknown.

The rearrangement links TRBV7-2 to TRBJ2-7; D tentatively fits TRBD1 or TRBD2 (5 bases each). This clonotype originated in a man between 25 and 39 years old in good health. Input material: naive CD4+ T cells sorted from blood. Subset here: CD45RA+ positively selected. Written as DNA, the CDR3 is TGTGCCAGCAGCTTAGAACCTTGGGACCTCGGGGAAAACTACGAGCAGTACTTC. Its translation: CASSLEPWDLGENYEQYF. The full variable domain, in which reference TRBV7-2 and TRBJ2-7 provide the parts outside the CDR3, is GAGVSQSPSNKVTEKGKDVELRCDPISGHTALYWYRQSLGQGLEFLIYFQGNSAPDKSGLPSDRFSAERTGGSVSTLTIQRTQQEDSAVYLCASSLEPWDLGENYEQYFGPGTRLTVT.